The rows below give T cell receptor beta chains drawn from one sample of a study of T-cell reconstitution after alpha-beta-depleted transplantation in children. TCRdb independently ran MiXCR on the PCR reads; one entry per CDR3 protein. The sample holds 190,000 or so distinct CDR3 sequences, around 6.8% seen once. The specimen was PBMCs from the stem cell graft donor, collected from the stem cell graft. The origin of the receptors is a human donor who donated a stem cell graft to a child with Wiskott-Aldrich syndrome. The CDR3 runs from the conserved cysteine through the conserved F or W. A D gene is named only where the DNA matches it firmly. Where a row states a size, it is once, few, many or the class of an expanded clone; other rows omit it.

clone size: many
V gene: TRBV20-1
J gene: TRBJ2-1
D gene: TRBD1
CDR3 DNA: TGCAGTGCTAGAGAGAGGACAGGGACCAATGAGCAGTTCTTC
CDR3 protein: CSARERTGTNEQFF

clone size: many
V gene: TRBV12-3/TRBV12-4
J gene: TRBJ2-1
D gene: NA
CDR3 DNA: TGTGCCAGCAGACACGGGCCCCACAATGAGCAGTTCTTC
CDR3 protein: CASRHGPHNEQFF

clone size: NA
V gene: TRBV6-6
J gene: TRBJ2-3
D gene: NA
CDR3 DNA: TGTGCCAGCAGTTCCTATACGCAGTATTTT
CDR3 protein: CASSSYTQYF

clone size: many
V gene: TRBV25-1
J gene: TRBJ2-5
D gene: NA
CDR3 DNA: TGTGCCAGCAGTAGATTAATGGGAGTTGAAGAGACCCAGTACTTC
CDR3 protein: CASSRLMGVEETQYF

clone size: few
V gene: TRBV27
J gene: TRBJ2-6
D gene: TRBD1
CDR3 DNA: TGTGCCAGCAGTCCCCAGGGGGCTGGGGCCAACGTCCTGACTTTC
CDR3 protein: CASSPQGAGANVLTF

clone size: many
V gene: TRBV5-1
J gene: TRBJ1-1
D gene: NA
CDR3 DNA: TGCGCCAGCAGCTCAGCAGGGATTCGCACTGAAGCTTTCTTT
CDR3 protein: CASSSAGIRTEAFF

clone size: many
V gene: TRBV5-1
J gene: TRBJ1-2
D gene: NA
CDR3 DNA: TGCGCCAGCAGCACGCAACTCTTCACAGGGAGCGGCTACACCTTC
CDR3 protein: CASSTQLFTGSGYTF

clone size: many
V gene: TRBV20-1
J gene: TRBJ1-5
D gene: TRBD1
CDR3 DNA: TGCAGTGCTAGCCTTGTGGCGGGACAGGGGGCTGAGAGCAATCAGCCCCAGCATTTT
CDR3 protein: CSASLVAGQGAESNQPQHF

clone size: many
V gene: TRBV20-1
J gene: TRBJ2-7
D gene: NA
CDR3 DNA: TGCAGTGCCCCGTGGCAGGGTCGTTACGAGCAGTACTTC
CDR3 protein: CSAPWQGRYEQYF

clone size: many
V gene: TRBV10-3
J gene: TRBJ2-5
D gene: NA
CDR3 DNA: TGTGCCATCAGTGACTTCGCGCAGGGTGATAAAGAGACCCAGTACTTC
CDR3 protein: CAISDFAQGDKETQYF

clone size: many
V gene: TRBV29-1
J gene: TRBJ1-1
D gene: TRBD1
CDR3 DNA: TGCAGCGCCGGTAGGACAGGGAAGCCTGAAGCTTTCTTT
CDR3 protein: CSAGRTGKPEAFF

clone size: few
V gene: TRBV6-2/TRBV6-3
J gene: TRBJ2-1
D gene: TRBD2
CDR3 DNA: TGTGCCAGCTCCTCCGGACTAGCGGGAGTATTGGACTATGAGCAGTTCTTC
CDR3 protein: CASSSGLAGVLDYEQFF

clone size: many
V gene: TRBV12-3/TRBV12-4
J gene: TRBJ2-5
D gene: NA
CDR3 DNA: TGTGCCAGCTCCTCCCAGGGGAGTGTGGAGACCCAGTACTTC
CDR3 protein: CASSSQGSVETQYF

clone size: many
V gene: TRBV12-3/TRBV12-4
J gene: TRBJ2-3
D gene: TRBD2
CDR3 DNA: TGTGCCAGCAGTTTAGGACTAGCGGGGGGGCAAGGAGATACGCAGTATTTT
CDR3 protein: CASSLGLAGGQGDTQYF

clone size: many
V gene: TRBV4-1
J gene: TRBJ1-2
D gene: NA
CDR3 DNA: TGCGCCAGCAGCCAAGATCGGCAGGTCGAGGGTGGCTACACCTTC
CDR3 protein: CASSQDRQVEGGYTF

clone size: many
V gene: TRBV20-1
J gene: TRBJ2-1
D gene: NA
CDR3 DNA: TGCAGTGCTCCCGGTAACAGGCGGCAGAGCTCCTACAATGAGCAGTTCTTC
CDR3 protein: CSAPGNRRQSSYNEQFF

clone size: many
V gene: TRBV12-3/TRBV12-4
J gene: TRBJ2-7
D gene: NA
CDR3 DNA: TGTGCCAGCAGTACAGACAGTACCTACGAGCAGTACTTC
CDR3 protein: CASSTDSTYEQYF

clone size: many
V gene: TRBV7-2
J gene: TRBJ2-1
D gene: TRBD1
CDR3 DNA: TGTGCCAGCAGCACGGACAGGGTCAATGAGCAGTTCTTC
CDR3 protein: CASSTDRVNEQFF

clone size: many
V gene: TRBV12-3/TRBV12-4
J gene: TRBJ1-2
D gene: NA
CDR3 DNA: TGTGCCAGCAGTTTTAGAATTATGAACTATGGCTACACCTTC
CDR3 protein: CASSFRIMNYGYTF

clone size: few
V gene: TRBV7-2
J gene: TRBJ2-3
D gene: TRBD2
CDR3 DNA: TGTGCCAGCAGCGGTAGCGGGAGGAGCACAGATACGCAGTATTTT
CDR3 protein: CASSGSGRSTDTQYF

clone size: many
V gene: TRBV5-1
J gene: TRBJ2-7
D gene: NA
CDR3 DNA: TGCGCCAGCAGCCCCTTCCCAAACCCCGACCTGAAAGGGGACTACGAGCAGTACTTC
CDR3 protein: CASSPFPNPDLKGDYEQYF

clone size: many
V gene: TRBV12-3/TRBV12-4
J gene: TRBJ2-7
D gene: NA
CDR3 DNA: TGTGCCAGCAGCCCCGTGAGGGAGTCTCTCGAGCAGTACTTC
CDR3 protein: CASSPVRESLEQYF

clone size: many
V gene: TRBV12-3/TRBV12-4
J gene: TRBJ1-3
D gene: TRBD1
CDR3 DNA: TGTGCCAGCAGCGGGACAGGGATCTCTGGAAACACCATATATTTT
CDR3 protein: CASSGTGISGNTIYF

clone size: NA
V gene: TRBV11-2
J gene: TRBJ2-2
D gene: NA
CDR3 DNA: TGTGCCAGCAGCTTAGATCTAACGCGGAATACGAACACCGGGGAGCTGTTTTTT
CDR3 protein: CASSLDLTRNTNTGELFF

clone size: few
V gene: TRBV18
J gene: TRBJ2-3
D gene: TRBD2
CDR3 DNA: TGTGCCAGCTCACCTCCTAGCGGGAACACAGATACGCAGTATTTT
CDR3 protein: CASSPPSGNTDTQYF

clone size: few
V gene: TRBV14
J gene: TRBJ2-3
D gene: NA
CDR3 DNA: TGTGCCAGCAGCCACCTAAAGGGGTTGGGGGATACGCAGTATTTT
CDR3 protein: CASSHLKGLGDTQYF

clone size: many
V gene: TRBV5-1
J gene: TRBJ1-1
D gene: NA
CDR3 DNA: TGCGCCAGCAGCTTGGATTCGTCGCTGACGGTGGCTTTCTTT
CDR3 protein: CASSLDSSLTVAFF